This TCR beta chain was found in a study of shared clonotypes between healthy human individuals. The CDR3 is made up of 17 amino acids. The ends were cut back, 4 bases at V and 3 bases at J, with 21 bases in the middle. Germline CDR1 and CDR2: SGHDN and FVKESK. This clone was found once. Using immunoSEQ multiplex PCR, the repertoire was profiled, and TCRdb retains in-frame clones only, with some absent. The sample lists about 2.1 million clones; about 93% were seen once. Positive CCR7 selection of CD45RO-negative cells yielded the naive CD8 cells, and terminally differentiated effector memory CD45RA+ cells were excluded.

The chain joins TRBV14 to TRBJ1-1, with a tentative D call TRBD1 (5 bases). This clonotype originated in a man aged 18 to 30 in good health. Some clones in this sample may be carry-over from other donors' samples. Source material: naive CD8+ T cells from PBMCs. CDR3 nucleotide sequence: TGTGCCAGCAGCCCAGGGAGTAGGGGCGTTGAGTACACTGAAGCTTTCTTT. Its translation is CASSPGSRGVEYTEAFF.